What follows describes a single T cell receptor beta chain. Its antigen is unknown. Per-nucleotide qualities are absent, and no much larger clonotype sits a single base away. The sample belongs to a study of blood T cell repertoires in COVID-19 (dated by TCRdb to about 2020). Describing the broader study: Samples covering the acute and convalescent phases of COVID-19 were provided by collaborators in the United States, Italy and Spain. A de-identified subject ID, COVID-19 status, age in years and sex were almost always included in the sample metadata. Deeply sampled blood TCRbeta repertoires from subjects exposed to, actively infected with, or recovered from COVID-19 were included in the dataset. The samples were drawn from two sources: the first 160 participants of the ongoing ImmuneRACE study, and 1,000 to 1,500 subjects contributed by 6 global collaborators. The material from the prospective study consisted of cDNA or gDNA derived from T cells, B-cell-depleted T cells, or PBMCs. A freely available public database, intended as a resource for researchers studying the immune response to SARS-CoV-2, is where the repertoires were released. Where available, HLA class I and class II types were obtained from metadata supplied by the sample provider rather than from assay-based typing.

Samples from volunteer blood donors who had recovered from COVID-19 were contributed by a second Seattle source. Each collaborating institution followed its own protocols to collect whole blood in K2EDTA tubes. For TCRbeta analysis, collaborator samples were shipped as frozen whole blood, as isolated PBMCs, or as DNA extracted from either sample type. Taken from the germline V gene, the CDR1 and CDR2 loops are SGDLS and YYNGEE. The CDR3, from cysteine to phenylalanine, totals 14 residues. Of the read, only the CDR3 DNA is kept; its 42 bases are in frame from base 1. V is trimmed back by 7 bases and J by 5 bases, and the junction contains 7 bases that no gene match accounts for. TCRbeta CDR3 regions were amplified from genomic DNA by means of the immunoSEQ Assay, a bias-controlled multiplex PCR. The source study handled its data this way. The number of nucleated cells in each sample was estimated from the amplification of reference gene primers within the assay. To quantify the absolute abundance of each unique TCRbeta CDR3 rearrangement, sequence reads were collapsed and filtered. For each sample, productive Simpson clonality was calculated as the square root of Simpson's diversity index across productive rearrangements. TCRdb retrieved this table from immuneACCESS and kept in-frame rearrangements only. Not all clones are present; in checked studies, unresolved V genes account for under half, and no reason is known for the remainder. The V and J calls and the clone size are those of that table, but D and trimming were determined from the DNA. This sample lists fewer than 250,000 clones; about nine tenths were detected once. Of the sample, more than 5.5% is held by the ten largest clones.

General findings and caveats noted by the study authors: How much clinical and demographic metadata was included differed by source and by participant, and the metadata was provided uncurated.

This chain joins TRBV9 to TRBJ2-1, and 9 junction bases match TRBD1. The receptor was isolated from a man in his fifties or sixties who had recovered from COVID-19. The sequencing input was peripheral blood. CDR3 sequence: CASGVGQGNNEQFF. In nucleotides, the sequence is TGTGCCAGCGGAGTGGGACAGGGTAACAATGAGCAGTTCTTC.